The present TCR beta chain was sequenced within a study of T cell repertoires in cytomegalovirus infection. Whole-study context: Matching HLA type, along with CMV infection, was indicated by public TCR beta signatures. Study observations and caveats: Ex vivo responses were dominated by HLA-C-restricted CMV-specific TCR beta clonotypes. Public TCR beta family frequency separated CMV-and-HLA carriers, including in an independent cohort.

This clonotype appeared a few times. Its antigen is as yet unknown. Using its own MiXCR run on the reads, TCRdb lists one record per CDR3 protein. Of around 130,000 distinct CDR3 sequences in the sample, more than 20% are singletons; the top ten hold roughly 35%. The sequenced sample was PBMCs, sequenced either directly or after in vitro stimulation (not recorded which). The clonotype was recovered from a human donor in good health (CMV status not recorded). Some clones in this sample may be carry-over from other donors' samples.

This CDR3 reads CASTEQSGSTSYEQYF. CDR3 DNA: TGTGCCAGCACCGAGCAGAGCGGGAGCACCTCCTACGAGCAGTACTTC. The chain joins TRBV7-9 to TRBJ2-7; 8 positions agree with TRBD2. This CDR3 has 16 amino acids. Per the germline V gene, CDR1 is SEHNR and CDR2 is FQNEAQ (reference sequence). Trimming removed 7 bases from V and 0 bases from J; junction bases left unmatched: 11.